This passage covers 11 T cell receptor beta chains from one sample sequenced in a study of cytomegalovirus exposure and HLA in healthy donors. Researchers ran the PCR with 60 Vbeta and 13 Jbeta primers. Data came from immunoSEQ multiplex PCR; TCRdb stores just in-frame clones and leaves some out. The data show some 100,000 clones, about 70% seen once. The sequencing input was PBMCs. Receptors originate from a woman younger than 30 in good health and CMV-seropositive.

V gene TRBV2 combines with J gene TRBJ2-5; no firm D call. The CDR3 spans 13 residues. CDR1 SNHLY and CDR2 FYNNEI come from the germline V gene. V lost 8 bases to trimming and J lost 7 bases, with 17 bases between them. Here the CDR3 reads CASRLAPRGTQYF. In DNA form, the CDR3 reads TGTGCCAGCCGTCTTGCCCCAAGAGGGACCCAGTACTTC. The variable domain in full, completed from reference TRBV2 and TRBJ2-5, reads EPEVTQTPSHQVTQMGQEVILRCVPISNHLYFYWYRQILGQKVEFLVSFYNNEISEKSEIFDDQFSVERPDGSNFTLKIRSTKLEDSAMYFCASRLAPRGTQYFGPGTRLLVL.

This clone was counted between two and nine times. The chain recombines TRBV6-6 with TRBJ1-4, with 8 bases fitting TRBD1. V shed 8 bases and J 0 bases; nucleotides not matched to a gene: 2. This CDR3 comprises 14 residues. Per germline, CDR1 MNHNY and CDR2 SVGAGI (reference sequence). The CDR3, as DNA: TGTGCCAGCCAACAGGGGGCAACTAATGAAAAACTGTTTTTT. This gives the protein CASQQGATNEKLFF.

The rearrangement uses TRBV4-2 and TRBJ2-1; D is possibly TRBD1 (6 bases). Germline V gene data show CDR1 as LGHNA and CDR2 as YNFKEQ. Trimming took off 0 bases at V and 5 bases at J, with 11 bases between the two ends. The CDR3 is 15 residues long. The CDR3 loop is CASSQEGTPNNEQFF. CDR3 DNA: TGTGCCAGCAGCCAAGAAGGGACACCGAACAATGAGCAGTTCTTC.

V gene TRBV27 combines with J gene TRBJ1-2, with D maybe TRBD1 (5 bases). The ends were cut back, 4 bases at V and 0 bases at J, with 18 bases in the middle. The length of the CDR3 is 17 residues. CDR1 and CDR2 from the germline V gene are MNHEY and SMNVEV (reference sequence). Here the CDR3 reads CASSSTQGYAANYGYTF. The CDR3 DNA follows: TGTGCCAGCAGTTCAACTCAGGGATACGCGGCTAACTATGGCTACACCTTC.

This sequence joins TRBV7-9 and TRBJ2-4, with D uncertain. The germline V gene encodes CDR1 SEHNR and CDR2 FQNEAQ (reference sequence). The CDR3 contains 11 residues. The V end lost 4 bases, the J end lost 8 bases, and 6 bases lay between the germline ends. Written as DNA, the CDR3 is TGTGCCAGCAGCTCGTGGCACATTCAGTACTTC. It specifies CASSSWHIQYF.

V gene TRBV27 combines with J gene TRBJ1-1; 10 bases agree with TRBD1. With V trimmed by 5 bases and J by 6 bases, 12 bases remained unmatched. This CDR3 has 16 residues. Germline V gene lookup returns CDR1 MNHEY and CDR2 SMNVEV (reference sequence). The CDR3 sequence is CASSVGQGGPSPEAFF. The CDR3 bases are TGTGCCAGCAGTGTCGGACAGGGGGGTCCCTCTCCTGAAGCTTTCTTT.

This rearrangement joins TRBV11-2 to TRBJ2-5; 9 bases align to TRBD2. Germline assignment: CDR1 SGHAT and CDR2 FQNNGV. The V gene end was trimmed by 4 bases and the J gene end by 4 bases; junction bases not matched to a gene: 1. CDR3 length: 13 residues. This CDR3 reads CASSSGLAETQYF. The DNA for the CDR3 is TGTGCCAGCAGCTCGGGACTAGCAGAGACCCAGTACTTC.

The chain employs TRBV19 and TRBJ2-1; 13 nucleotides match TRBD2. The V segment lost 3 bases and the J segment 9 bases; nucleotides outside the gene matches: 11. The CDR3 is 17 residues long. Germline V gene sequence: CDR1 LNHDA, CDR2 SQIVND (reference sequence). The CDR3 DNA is TGTGCCAGTAGTATTAGCAAGACTACTAGCGGGAGGGGTGAGCAGTTCTTC. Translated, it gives CASSISKTTSGRGEQFF. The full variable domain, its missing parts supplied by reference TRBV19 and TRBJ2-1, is DGGITQSPKYLFRKEGQNVTLSCEQNLNHDAMYWYRQDPGQGLRLIYYSQIVNDFQKGDIAEGYSVSREKKESFPLTVTSAQKNPTAFYLCASSISKTTSGRGEQFFGPGTRLTVL.

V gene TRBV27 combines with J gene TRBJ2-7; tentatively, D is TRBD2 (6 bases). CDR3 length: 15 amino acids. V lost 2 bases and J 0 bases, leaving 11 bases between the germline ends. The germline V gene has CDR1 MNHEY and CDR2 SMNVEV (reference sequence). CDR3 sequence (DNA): TGTGCCAGCAGTTTACGCGGGACCCCCTCCTACGAGCAGTACTTC. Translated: CASSLRGTPSYEQYF.

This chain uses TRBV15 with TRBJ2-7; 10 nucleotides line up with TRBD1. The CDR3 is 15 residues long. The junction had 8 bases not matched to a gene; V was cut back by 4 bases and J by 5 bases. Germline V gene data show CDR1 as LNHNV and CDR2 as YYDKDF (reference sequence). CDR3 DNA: TGTGCCACCAGCACCGGACAGGGGGGGTTCGACGAGCAGTACTTC. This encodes CATSTGQGGFDEQYF. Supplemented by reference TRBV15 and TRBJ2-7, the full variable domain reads DAMVIQNPRYQVTQFGKPVTLSCSQTLNHNVMYWYQQKSSQAPKLLFHYYDKDFNNEADTPDNFQSRRPNTSFCFLDIRSPGLGDTAMYLCATSTGQGGFDEQYFGPGTRLTVT.

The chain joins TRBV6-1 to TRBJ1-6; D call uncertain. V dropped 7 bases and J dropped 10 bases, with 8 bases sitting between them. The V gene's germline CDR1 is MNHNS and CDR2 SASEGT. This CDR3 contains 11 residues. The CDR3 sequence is CASTEGSPLHF. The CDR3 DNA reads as TGTGCCAGCACAGAGGGATCACCCCTCCACTTT.